The clone carrying this T cell receptor (beta chain) was found a few times. No antigen is known for it. Incorporated into the TCR beta cDNA libraries were unique molecular identifiers, which served to reduce PCR and sequencing biases. Using its own MiXCR run on the PCR reads, TCRdb lists one record per CDR3 protein. The table lists 150,000 or so distinct CDR3 sequences, 35% to 40% of them singletons, with over 25% in the top ten. V gave up 5 bases and J gave up 3 bases, with 16 bases separating them. Germline loops: CDR1 SGHAT, CDR2 FQNNGV. This CDR3 has 15 residues. This sample is drawn from a study of post-analysis software for immune sequencing data. Study-level background: Several disease courses (relapsing-remitting, secondary progressive and progressive-relapsing) of multiple sclerosis were included.

Study results and caveats: Analysis by F measure revealed that same-batch samples clustered strongly together. Comparison of patients with controls showed five or six TRBV segments more frequent in patients, TRBV5-6, TRBV5-1 and TRBV20-1 among them. Normalized Chao1 diversity was significantly reduced in patients versus controls.

Specimen: blood, collected after autologous hematopoietic stem cell transplantation. The rearrangement joins TRBV11-2 to TRBJ1-2, with D unresolved. The clonotype originates from a girl aged 10 to 17 with multiple sclerosis. In DNA, the CDR3 is TGTGCCAGCAGCCCCCCGTTGGACCCTTACTATGGCTACACCTTC. Translating gives CASSPPLDPYYGYTF.